This TCR beta chain was found in a study of T-cell reconstitution after alpha-beta-depleted transplantation in children. A word on this clonotype: What it binds is unknown.

General observations from the study: Alpha-beta T cells present about two months after transplant were reported to originate from several hundred expanded graft clones. Most T-cell counts and diversity one year after the transplant came from T cells that were newly produced. Elevated TCRbeta diversity at day 60 was traced, in some patients, to surviving recipient T cells and thymic progenitors.

CDR1 is DFQATT, CDR2 SNEGSKA, per germline (reference sequence). This CDR3 comprises 13 residues. The germline V and J ends were trimmed by 5 bases and 4 bases, with 15 bases remaining between them. Molecular barcoding with unique molecular identifiers was used for the TCRbeta library. MiXCR, applied by TCRdb to the PCR reads, yields one record per CDR3 protein. The top ten hold 4.5% to 5.5% of the sample, which has some 260,000 distinct CDR3 sequences, around 25% seen once. J is TRBJ2-7 and V is TRBV20-1; TRBD2 might be the D (5 bases). This sequence originates from a female patient under 10 years old who had a stem cell transplant for congenital amegakaryocytic thrombocytopenia, so the T cells may come from the graft donor. The sample was PBMCs, mostly from graft donor cells, taken 360 days after TCRalphabeta/CD19-depleted stem cell transplant. CDR3 sequence (DNA): TGCAGTGCTCGGAGGACGGCTTTATACGAGCAGTACTTC. Translated: CSARRTALYEQYF.